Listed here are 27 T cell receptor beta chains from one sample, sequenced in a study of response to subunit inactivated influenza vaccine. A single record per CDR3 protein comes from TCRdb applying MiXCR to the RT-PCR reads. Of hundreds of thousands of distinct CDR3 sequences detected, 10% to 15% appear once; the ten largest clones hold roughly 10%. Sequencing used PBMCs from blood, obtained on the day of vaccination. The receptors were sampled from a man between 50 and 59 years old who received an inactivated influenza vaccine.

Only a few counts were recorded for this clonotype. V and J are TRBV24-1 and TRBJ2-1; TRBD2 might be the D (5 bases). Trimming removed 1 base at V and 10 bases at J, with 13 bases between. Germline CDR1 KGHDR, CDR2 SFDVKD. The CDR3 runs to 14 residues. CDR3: CATSDFLGRGEQFF. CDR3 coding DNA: TGTGCCACCAGTGATTTTCTTGGTAGAGGGGAGCAGTTCTTC.

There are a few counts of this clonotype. DNA for the CDR3: TGCAGTGCTAGCTCCGGGACAGGGAATGAAAAACTGTTTTTT. It is translated as CSASSGTGNEKLFF. The rearrangement uses TRBV20-1 and TRBJ1-4, with 9 nucleotides matching TRBD1. The germline CDR1 and CDR2 sequences are DFQATT and SNEGSKA (reference sequence). The CDR3 length is 14 residues. After removal of 3 bases from V and 5 bases from J, the junction contained 4 bases not matched to a gene.

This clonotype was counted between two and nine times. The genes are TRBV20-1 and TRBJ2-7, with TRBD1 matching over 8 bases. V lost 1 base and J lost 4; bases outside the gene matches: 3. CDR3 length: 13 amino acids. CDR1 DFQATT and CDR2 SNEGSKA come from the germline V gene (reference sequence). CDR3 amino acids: CSARVRGRYEQYF. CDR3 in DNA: TGCAGTGCTAGAGTCAGGGGGCGTTACGAGCAGTACTTC.

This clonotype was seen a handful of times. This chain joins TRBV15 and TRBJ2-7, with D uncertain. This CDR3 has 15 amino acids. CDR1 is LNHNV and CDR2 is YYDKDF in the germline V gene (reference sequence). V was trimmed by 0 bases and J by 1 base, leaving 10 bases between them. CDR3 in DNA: TGTGCCACCAGCAGAGATGGCGAGTGGTCCTACGAGCAGTACTTC. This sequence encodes CATSRDGEWSYEQYF. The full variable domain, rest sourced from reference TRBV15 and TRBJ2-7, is DAMVIQNPRYQVTQFGKPVTLSCSQTLNHNVMYWYQQKSSQAPKLLFHYYDKDFNNEADTPDNFQSRRPNTSFCFLDIRSPGLGDTAMYLCATSRDGEWSYEQYFGPGTRLTVT.

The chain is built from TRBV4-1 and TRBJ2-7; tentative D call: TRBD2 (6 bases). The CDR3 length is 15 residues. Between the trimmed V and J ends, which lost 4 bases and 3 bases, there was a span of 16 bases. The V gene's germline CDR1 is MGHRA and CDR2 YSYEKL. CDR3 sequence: CASSPEATGDYEQYF. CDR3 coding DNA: TGCGCCAGCAGCCCCGAAGCCACGGGAGACTACGAGCAGTACTTC.

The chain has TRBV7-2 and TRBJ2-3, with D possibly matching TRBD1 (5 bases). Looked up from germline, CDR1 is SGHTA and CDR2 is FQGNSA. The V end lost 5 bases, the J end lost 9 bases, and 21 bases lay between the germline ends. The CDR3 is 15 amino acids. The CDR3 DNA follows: TGTGCCAGCAGCGTAGACCCGACTCCTCAGGGAACGCAGTATTTT. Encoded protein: CASSVDPTPQGTQYF.

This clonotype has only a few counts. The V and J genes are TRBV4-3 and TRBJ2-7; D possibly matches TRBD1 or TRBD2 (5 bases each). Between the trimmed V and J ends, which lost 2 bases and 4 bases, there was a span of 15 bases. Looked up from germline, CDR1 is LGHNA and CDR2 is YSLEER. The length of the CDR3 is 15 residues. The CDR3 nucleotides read TGCGCCAGCAGCCAAACTCCCGGGACGGCGTACGAGCAGTACTTC. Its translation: CASSQTPGTAYEQYF.

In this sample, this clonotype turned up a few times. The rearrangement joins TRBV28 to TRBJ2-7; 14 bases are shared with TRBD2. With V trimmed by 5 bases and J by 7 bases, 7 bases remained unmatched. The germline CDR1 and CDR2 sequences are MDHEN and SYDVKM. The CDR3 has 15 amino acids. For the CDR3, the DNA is TGTGCCAGCAGTAAGGGACTAGCGGGAGTTGGTGAGCAGTACTTC. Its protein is CASSKGLAGVGEQYF.

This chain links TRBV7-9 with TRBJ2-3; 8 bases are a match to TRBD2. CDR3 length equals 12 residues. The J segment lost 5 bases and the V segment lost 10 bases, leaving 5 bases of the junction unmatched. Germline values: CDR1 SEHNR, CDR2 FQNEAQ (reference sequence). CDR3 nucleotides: TGTGCCATTCGAGCGGGAGAAGATACGCAGTATTTT. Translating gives CAIRAGEDTQYF.

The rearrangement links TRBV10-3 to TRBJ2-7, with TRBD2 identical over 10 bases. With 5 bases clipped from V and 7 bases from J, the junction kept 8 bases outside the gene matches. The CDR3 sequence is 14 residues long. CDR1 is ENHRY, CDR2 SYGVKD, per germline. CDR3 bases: TGTGCCATCAGTTTAGCGGGGGGCCCTGGGGAGCAGTACTTC. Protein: CAISLAGGPGEQYF.

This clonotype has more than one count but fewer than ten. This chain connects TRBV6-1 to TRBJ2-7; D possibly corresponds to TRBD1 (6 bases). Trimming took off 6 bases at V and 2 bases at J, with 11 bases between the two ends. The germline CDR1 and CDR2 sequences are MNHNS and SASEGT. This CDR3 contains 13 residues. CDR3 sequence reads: CASRDSSAYEQYF. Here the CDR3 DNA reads TGTGCCAGCAGGGACAGTTCAGCCTACGAGCAGTACTTC.

CDR3 nucleotides: TGTGCCAGCAGCTTAGTCGGGGAGTGGACAGATACGCAGTATTTT. This sequence encodes CASSLVGEWTDTQYF. The V and J genes are TRBV13 and TRBJ2-3, with D perhaps matching TRBD2 (5 bases). The V gene's germline CDR1 is PRHDT and CDR2 FYEKMQ (reference sequence). V was shortened by 1 base and J by 3 bases, with 11 bases between the two germline ends. This CDR3 is built from 15 residues.

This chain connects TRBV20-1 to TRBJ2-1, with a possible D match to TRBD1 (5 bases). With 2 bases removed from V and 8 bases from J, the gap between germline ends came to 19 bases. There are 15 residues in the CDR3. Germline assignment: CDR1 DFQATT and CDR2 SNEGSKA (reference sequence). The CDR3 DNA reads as TGCAGTGCTAGAACTCTGACAGTCAAGCTCGATGAGCAGTTCTTC. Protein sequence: CSARTLTVKLDEQFF.

The CDR3 DNA reads as TGTGCCACCAGCACGGACAGGGGGTCCTACGAGCAGTACTTC. Translation: CATSTDRGSYEQYF. J is TRBJ2-7 and V is TRBV15; TRBD1 agrees at 10 bases. After removal of 4 bases from V and 1 base from J, the junction contained 1 base not matched to a gene. Germline-derived CDR1 and CDR2 are LNHNV and YYDKDF (reference sequence). The CDR3 is 14 residues long.

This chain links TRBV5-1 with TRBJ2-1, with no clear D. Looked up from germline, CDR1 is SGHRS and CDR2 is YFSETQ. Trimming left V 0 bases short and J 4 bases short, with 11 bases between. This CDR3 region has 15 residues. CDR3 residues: CASSLGTDRYNEQFF. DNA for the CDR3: TGCGCCAGCAGCTTGGGAACAGACCGGTACAATGAGCAGTTCTTC. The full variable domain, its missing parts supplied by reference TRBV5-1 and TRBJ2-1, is KAGVTQTPRYLIKTRGQQVTLSCSPISGHRSVSWYQQTPGQGLQFLFEYFSETQRNKGNFPGRFSGRQFSNSRSEMNVSTLELGDSALYLCASSLGTDRYNEQFFGPGTRLTVL.

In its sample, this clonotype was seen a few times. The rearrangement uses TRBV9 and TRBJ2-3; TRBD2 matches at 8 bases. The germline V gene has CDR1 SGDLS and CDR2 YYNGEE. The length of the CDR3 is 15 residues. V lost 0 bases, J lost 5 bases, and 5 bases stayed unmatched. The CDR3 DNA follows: TGTGCCAGCAGCGTAGCGGGAGGGAGTGGAGATACGCAGTATTTT. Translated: CASSVAGGSGDTQYF. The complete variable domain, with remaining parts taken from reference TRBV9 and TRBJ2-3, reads DSGVTQTPKHLITATGQRVTLRCSPRSGDLSVYWYQQSLDQGLQFLIQYYNGEERAKGNILERFSAQQFPDLHSELNLSSLELGDSALYFCASSVAGGSGDTQYFGPGTRLTVL.

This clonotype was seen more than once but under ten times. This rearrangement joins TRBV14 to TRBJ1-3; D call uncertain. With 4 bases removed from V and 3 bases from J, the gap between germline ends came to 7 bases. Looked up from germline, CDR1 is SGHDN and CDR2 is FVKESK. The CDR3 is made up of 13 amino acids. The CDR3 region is CASSRVDGNTIYF. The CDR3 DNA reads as TGTGCCAGCAGCCGCGTCGATGGAAACACCATATATTTT.

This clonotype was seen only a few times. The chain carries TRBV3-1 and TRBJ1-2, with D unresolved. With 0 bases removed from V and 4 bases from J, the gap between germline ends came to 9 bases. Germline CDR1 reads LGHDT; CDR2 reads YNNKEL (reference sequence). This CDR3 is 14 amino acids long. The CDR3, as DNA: TGTGCCAGCAGCCAAGATGAGCGGGGCTATGGCTACACCTTC. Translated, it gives CASSQDERGYGYTF.

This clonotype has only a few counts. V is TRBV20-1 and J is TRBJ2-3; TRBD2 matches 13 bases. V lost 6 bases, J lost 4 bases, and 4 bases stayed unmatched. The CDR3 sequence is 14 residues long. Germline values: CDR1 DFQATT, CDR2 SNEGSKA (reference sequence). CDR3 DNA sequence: TGCAGTGCGAGACTAGCGGGGGGACCAGATACGCAGTATTTT. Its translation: CSARLAGGPDTQYF.

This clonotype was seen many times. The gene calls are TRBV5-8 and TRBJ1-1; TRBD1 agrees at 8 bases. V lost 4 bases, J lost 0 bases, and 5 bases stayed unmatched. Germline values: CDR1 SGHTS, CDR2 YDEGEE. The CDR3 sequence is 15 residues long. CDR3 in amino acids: CASSTRTGLNTEAFF. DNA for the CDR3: TGTGCCAGCAGCACCCGGACAGGGTTGAACACTGAAGCTTTCTTT.

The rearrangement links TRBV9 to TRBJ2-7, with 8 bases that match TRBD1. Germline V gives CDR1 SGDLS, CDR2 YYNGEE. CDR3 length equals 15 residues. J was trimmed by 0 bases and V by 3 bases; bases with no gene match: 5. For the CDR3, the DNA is TGTGCCAGCAGCGCCGGACAGGGAAGCTCCTACGAGCAGTACTTC. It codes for CASSAGQGSSYEQYF.

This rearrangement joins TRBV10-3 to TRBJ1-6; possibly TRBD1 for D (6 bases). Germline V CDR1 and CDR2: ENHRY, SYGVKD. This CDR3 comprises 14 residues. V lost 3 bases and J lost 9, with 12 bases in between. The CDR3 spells CAISEQGLGSPLHF. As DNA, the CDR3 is TGTGCCATCAGTGAACAGGGCTTGGGTTCACCCCTCCACTTT.

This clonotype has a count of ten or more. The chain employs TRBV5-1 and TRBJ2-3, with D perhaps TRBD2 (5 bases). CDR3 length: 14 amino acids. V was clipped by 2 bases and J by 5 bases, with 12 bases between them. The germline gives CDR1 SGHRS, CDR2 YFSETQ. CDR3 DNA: TGCGCCAGCAGCTTTACTACTAGGAAAGATACGCAGTATTTT. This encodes CASSFTTRKDTQYF.

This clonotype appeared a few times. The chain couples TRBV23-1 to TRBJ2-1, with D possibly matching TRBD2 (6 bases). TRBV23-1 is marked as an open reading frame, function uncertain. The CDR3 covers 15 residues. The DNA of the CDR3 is TGCGCTACACCGGGGGTCGGGAGCTCCTACAATGAGCAGTTCTTC. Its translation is CATPGVGSSYNEQFF.

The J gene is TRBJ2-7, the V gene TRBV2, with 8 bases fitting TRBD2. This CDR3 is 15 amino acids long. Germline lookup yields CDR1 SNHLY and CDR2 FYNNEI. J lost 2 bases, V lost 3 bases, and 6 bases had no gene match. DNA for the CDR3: TGTGCCAGCAGTGACGGAGCGGGGGCCCCCTACGAGCAGTACTTC. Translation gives CASSDGAGAPYEQYF. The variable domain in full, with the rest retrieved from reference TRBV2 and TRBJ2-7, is EPEVTQTPSHQVTQMGQEVILRCVPISNHLYFYWYRQILGQKVEFLVSFYNNEISEKSEIFDDQFSVERPDGSNFTLKIRSTKLEDSAMYFCASSDGAGAPYEQYFGPGTRLTVT.

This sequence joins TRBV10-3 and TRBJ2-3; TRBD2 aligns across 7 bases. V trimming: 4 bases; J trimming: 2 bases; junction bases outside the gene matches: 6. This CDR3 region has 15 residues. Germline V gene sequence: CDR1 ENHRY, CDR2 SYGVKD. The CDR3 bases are TGTGCCATCAGTGGGACTAGACAATCCACAGATACGCAGTATTTT. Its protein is CAISGTRQSTDTQYF.

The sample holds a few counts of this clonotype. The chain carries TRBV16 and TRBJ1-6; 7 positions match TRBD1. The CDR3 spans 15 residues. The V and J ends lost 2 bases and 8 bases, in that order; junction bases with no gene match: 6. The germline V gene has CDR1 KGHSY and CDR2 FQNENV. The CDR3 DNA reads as TGTGCCAGCAGCCAAGGCGCCAGGGGGGATTCACCCCTCCACTTT. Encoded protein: CASSQGARGDSPLHF.